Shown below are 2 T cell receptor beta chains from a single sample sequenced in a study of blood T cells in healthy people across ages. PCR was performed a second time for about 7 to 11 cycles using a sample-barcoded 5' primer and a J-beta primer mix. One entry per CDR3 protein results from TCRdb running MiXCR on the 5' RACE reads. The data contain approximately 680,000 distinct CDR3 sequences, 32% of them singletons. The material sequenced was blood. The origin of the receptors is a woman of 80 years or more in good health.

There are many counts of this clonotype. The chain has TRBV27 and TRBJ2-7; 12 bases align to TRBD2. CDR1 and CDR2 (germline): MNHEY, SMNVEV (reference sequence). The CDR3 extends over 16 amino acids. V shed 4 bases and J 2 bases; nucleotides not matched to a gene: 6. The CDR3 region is CASSYRTSGEPYEQYF. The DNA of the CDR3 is TGTGCCAGCAGTTACCGGACTAGCGGGGAACCCTACGAGCAGTACTTC.

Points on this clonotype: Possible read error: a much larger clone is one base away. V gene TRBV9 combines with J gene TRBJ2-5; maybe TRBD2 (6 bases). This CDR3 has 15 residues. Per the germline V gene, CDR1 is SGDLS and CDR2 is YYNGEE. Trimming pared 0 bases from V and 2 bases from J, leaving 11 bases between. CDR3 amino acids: CASSVGWDFQETQYF. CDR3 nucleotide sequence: TGTGCCAGCAGCGTAGGTTGGGACTTTCAAGAGACCCAGTACTTC.